This T cell receptor (beta chain) was captured by sequencing in a study of cytomegalovirus exposure and HLA in healthy donors. On the study more broadly: Ancestry clustering placed around four fifths of approximately 370 genotyped donors in the Caucasian-associated cluster.

In the PCR, 60 Vbeta and 13 Jbeta primers were used. Method: immunoSEQ multiplex PCR; TCRdb's copy keeps in-frame clones and lacks some. The data contain 120,000 or so clones, around 80% of them seen just once; the ten biggest clones take up roughly 10%. In its sample, this clone was seen once. Its antigen is unidentified. The CDR3 sequence is 11 residues long. The germline gives CDR1 MNHNS, CDR2 SASEGT. Trimming pared 7 bases from V and 5 bases from J, leaving 8 bases between. The study's findings and limits: About 87% or about 30% of the time was how often most TCR beta V segments were productive, according to an earlier analysis. Some TCR beta chains (over 150 of them) were listed as cytomegalovirus-associated.

The V call is TRBV6-1, the J call TRBJ1-2; a weak D match, TRBD1 (5 bases). The origin of this receptor is a woman aged 45-65 years in good health and CMV-seropositive. The sequenced sample consisted of PBMCs. In nucleotides, the CDR3 is TGTGCCAGCAAGGGGCCATATGGCTACACCTTC. This codes for CASKGPYGYTF.